One sample yielded the 32 T cell receptor beta chains listed below, sequenced in a study of cytomegalovirus exposure and HLA in healthy donors. 13 Jbeta primers and 60 Vbeta primers were used for the PCR. Some clones are missing from TCRdb's copy, which holds only in-frame ones; the method was immunoSEQ multiplex PCR. The sample contains 100,000 to 150,000 clones, roughly 83% of which appear only once. The specimen sequenced was PBMCs. The receptor set was obtained from a man younger than 35 in good health and CMV-seropositive.

The rearrangement joins TRBV2 to TRBJ1-2, with a possible D match to TRBD1 (6 bases). The V and J ends lost 7 bases and 7 bases respectively, with 16 bases between them. CDR1 and CDR2 (germline): SNHLY, FYNNEI. The CDR3 spans 13 residues. This CDR3 reads CASTGGEVGGYTF. The CDR3 nucleotides read TGTGCCAGCACGGGGGGCGAGGTGGGTGGCTACACCTTC.

The chain couples TRBV28 to TRBJ2-1, with 12 bases lining up with TRBD2. Germline V gene sequence: CDR1 MDHEN, CDR2 SYDVKM. This CDR3 region has 17 residues. Trimming took 4 bases from V and 9 from J; bases not matched to a gene: 13. CDR3 sequence reads: CASSSPLAGGLGPEQFF. The CDR3 DNA follows: TGTGCCAGCAGTTCCCCACTAGCGGGGGGCCTAGGTCCTGAGCAGTTCTTC. The full variable domain, its missing parts supplied by reference TRBV28 and TRBJ2-1, is DVKVTQSSRYLVKRTGEKVFLECVQDMDHENMFWYRQDPGLGLRLIYFSYDVKMKEKGDIPEGYSVSREKKERFSLILESASTNQTSMYLCASSSPLAGGLGPEQFFGPGTRLTVL.

The J gene is TRBJ1-6, the V gene TRBV28, with TRBD1 identical over 10 bases. V trimming: 8 bases; J trimming: 6 bases; junction bases outside the gene matches: 4. Germline V lookup: CDR1 MDHEN, CDR2 SYDVKM. The length of the CDR3 is 14 residues. Here the CDR3 reads CASGTGVGNSPLHF. CDR3 DNA sequence: TGTGCCAGCGGGACAGGGGTCGGTAATTCACCCCTCCACTTT.

This clone has more than one count but fewer than ten. V and J are TRBV6-6 and TRBJ1-6; no firm D call. CDR1 is MNHNY and CDR2 is SVGAGI in the germline V gene (reference sequence). Trimming took off 2 bases at V and 7 bases at J, with 9 bases between the two ends. The CDR3 is made up of 14 amino acids. The CDR3 bases are TGTGCCAGCAGTTACGGAAGCGGAAATTCACCCCTCCACTTT. Amino acids: CASSYGSGNSPLHF.

This clone has a single count. This chain uses TRBV9 with TRBJ2-2; D is unclear. Germline V gene sequence: CDR1 SGDLS, CDR2 YYNGEE. V lost 4 bases and J 1 base, leaving 8 bases between the germline ends. The CDR3 consists of 14 residues. The CDR3 spells CASSFRLNTGELFF. The CDR3 DNA reads as TGTGCCAGCAGCTTCCGGTTGAACACCGGGGAGCTGTTTTTT. The entire variable domain, with the rest obtained from reference TRBV9 and TRBJ2-2, is as follows: DSGVTQTPKHLITATGQRVTLRCSPRSGDLSVYWYQQSLDQGLQFLIQYYNGEERAKGNILERFSAQQFPDLHSELNLSSLELGDSALYFCASSFRLNTGELFFGEGSRLTVL.

This chain links TRBV9 with TRBJ2-1, with TRBD2 as a possible D gene (6 bases). The CDR3 runs to 15 residues. CDR1 is SGDLS and CDR2 is YYNGEE in the germline V gene. V gave up 0 bases and J gave up 5 bases, with 12 bases separating them. CDR3 in DNA: TGTGCCAGCAGCGTAGGGAGGGGTCCCAACAATGAGCAGTTCTTC. This codes for CASSVGRGPNNEQFF.

This chain joins TRBV11-2 and TRBJ2-7; tentative D call: TRBD1 (7 bases). CDR1 is SGHAT, CDR2 FQNNGV, per germline. Trimming cost V 5 bases and J 3 bases, with 14 bases left between them. The CDR3 runs 14 residues. CDR3 sequence reads: CASSPGGIGYEQYF. The CDR3 DNA reads as TGTGCCAGCAGCCCAGGGGGGATTGGCTACGAGCAGTACTTC.

This clone has a single count. This sequence joins TRBV2 and TRBJ2-7; tentative D call: TRBD1 (6 bases). Germline CDR1 is SNHLY and CDR2 is FYNNEI. V lost 5 bases to trimming and J lost 6 bases, with 14 bases between them. CDR3 size: 13 residues. For the CDR3, the DNA is TGTGCCAGCAGTCCTAGACAGGTCGGCGAGCAGTACTTC. It is translated as CASSPRQVGEQYF.

The chain recombines TRBV7-9 with TRBJ2-4, with 7 bases lining up with TRBD1. Per the germline V gene, CDR1 is SEHNR and CDR2 is FQNEAQ (reference sequence). The CDR3 has 13 amino acids. Trimming removed 5 bases from V and 9 bases from J; junction bases left unmatched: 7. The CDR3, as DNA: TGTGCCAGCAGCACCCCGGGACAGAGCATTCAGTACTTC. Translated: CASSTPGQSIQYF.

This chain connects TRBV10-3 to TRBJ2-7; 12 bases are shared with TRBD1. Germline CDR1 and CDR2: ENHRY and SYGVKD. This CDR3 is 12 amino acids long. V shed 11 bases and J 6 bases; nucleotides not matched to a gene: 5. As DNA, the CDR3 is TGTGCCGTTGGGACAGGGGGCTTCGAGCAGTACTTC. Its protein is CAVGTGGFEQYF.

CDR3 nucleotide sequence: TGTGCCAGCAGTTACGAAACTCAGGGGAGCAATCAGCCCCAGCATTTT. Its translation is CASSYETQGSNQPQHF. This sequence joins TRBV28 and TRBJ1-5; possible D gene TRBD1, 6 bases. Germline values: CDR1 MDHEN, CDR2 SYDVKM. This CDR3 has 16 residues. The ends were cut back, 4 bases at V and 1 base at J, with 14 bases in the middle.

This rearrangement joins TRBV11-3 to TRBJ2-3; D gene ambiguous. There are 13 residues in the CDR3. Germline CDR1 and CDR2: SGHNT and YENEEA. Trimming pared 4 bases from V and 4 bases from J, leaving 9 bases between. CDR3 DNA sequence: TGTGCCAGCAGCTACCGCGGAGCAGATACGCAGTATTTT. Amino acid sequence: CASSYRGADTQYF.

CDR3 DNA sequence: TGTGCCAGCAGCCCGGGACAGTACGAGCAGTACTTC. Translation: CASSPGQYEQYF. The chain is built from TRBV11-2 and TRBJ2-7, with 7 bases identical to TRBD1. Germline values: CDR1 SGHAT, CDR2 FQNNGV. V dropped 5 bases and J dropped 4; count of bases not matched to a gene: 2. The CDR3 is 12 amino acids.

This chain joins TRBV4-1 and TRBJ2-3, with 10 positions matching TRBD2. Per the germline V gene, CDR1 is MGHRA and CDR2 is YSYEKL. V lost 7 bases, J lost 7 bases, and 11 bases stayed unmatched. This CDR3 region has 15 residues. The CDR3 region has the DNA TGCGCCAGCACTCCGGGACTAGCGCCAGCAAATACGCAGTATTTT. As protein: CASTPGLAPANTQYF.

The V and J genes are TRBV30 and TRBJ1-6; D is uncertain. The CDR3 is made up of 13 amino acids. Germline values: CDR1 GTSNPN, CDR2 SVGIG (reference sequence). Trimming removed 3 bases from V and 9 bases from J, with 12 bases in between. The CDR3: CAWRYPGGSPLHF. DNA for the CDR3: TGTGCCTGGAGATACCCGGGAGGTTCACCCCTCCACTTT.

This chain uses TRBV6-1 with TRBJ1-4; D is undetermined. Germline CDR1 is MNHNS and CDR2 is SASEGT. The CDR3 sequence is 14 residues long. With 4 bases removed from V and 5 bases from J, the gap between germline ends came to 11 bases. CDR3 amino acids: CASSVPGKNEKLFF. The CDR3 nucleotides read TGTGCCAGCAGTGTCCCCGGGAAGAATGAAAAACTGTTTTTT.

This chain connects TRBV7-7 to TRBJ2-2, with unresolved D. The CDR3 totals 15 residues. V was clipped by 6 bases and J by 4 bases, with 15 bases between them. Germline CDR1 reads SSHAT; CDR2 reads FNYEAQ (reference sequence). CDR3 in DNA: TGTGCCAGCAGTCTAGAAATTGGATCCACCGGGGAGCTGTTTTTT. Amino acids: CASSLEIGSTGELFF.

This sequence joins TRBV7-3 and TRBJ1-1; 9 bases are shared with TRBD1. This CDR3 region has 14 residues. CDR1 is SGHTA and CDR2 is FQGTGA in the germline V gene. The ends lost 6 bases at V and 3 bases at J; junction bases unmatched: 5. The CDR3 bases are TGTGCCAGCAGTTTCGGACAGGGGTACACTGAAGCTTTCTTT. Translation: CASSFGQGYTEAFF.

This rearrangement joins TRBV11-1 to TRBJ2-3; the D gene is possibly TRBD2 (6 bases). Trimming cost V 4 bases and J 5 bases, with 16 bases left between them. Per the germline V gene, CDR1 is SGHAT and CDR2 is FQDESV (reference sequence). This CDR3 is built from 15 residues. The CDR3 DNA follows: TGTGCCAGCAGCTATCTCTTCGGGGGAGGAGATACGCAGTATTTT. Its protein is CASSYLFGGGDTQYF.

This chain uses TRBV21-1 with TRBJ2-1; TRBD2, as called in the table, went unchecked against the DNA. TRBV21-1 represents a pseudogene. The CDR3 runs to 12 residues. CDR3 nucleotides: TGTGCCAGCAGCATACCCCCGAGTGAGCAGTTCTTC. The encoded protein is CASSIPPSEQFF.

V is TRBV6-5 and J is TRBJ1-2; maybe TRBD1 (5 bases). This CDR3 has 15 amino acids. Germline CDR1 and CDR2: MNHEY and SVGAGI. Deletions cut 4 bases from V and 4 bases from J, with 16 bases between. CDR3 sequence reads: CASSLGLSLGYGYTF. The DNA for the CDR3 is TGTGCCAGCAGTTTGGGACTCTCACTGGGCTATGGCTACACCTTC.

On this clone: At the DNA level, this CDR3 is encoded by other sequences in the same sample as well. V gene TRBV30 combines with J gene TRBJ2-1; 7 nucleotides line up with TRBD1. The CDR3 is made up of 12 amino acids. Germline CDR1 reads GTSNPN; CDR2 reads SVGIG (reference sequence). With V trimmed by 3 bases and J by 8 bases, 4 bases remained unmatched. As DNA, the CDR3 is TGTGCCTGGAGCGTAACAGGGGATGAGCAGTTCTTC. As protein: CAWSVTGDEQFF.

This clone appeared once. V and J are TRBV6-5 and TRBJ2-3, with TRBD2 matching over 8 bases. V was clipped by 5 bases and J by 0 bases; unmatched bases: 1. CDR1 is MNHEY and CDR2 is SVGAGI in the germline V gene. This CDR3 comprises 14 residues. The CDR3 sequence: CASSGLASTDTQYF. CDR3 nucleotide sequence: TGTGCCAGCAGTGGACTAGCTAGCACAGATACGCAGTATTTT.

The chain has TRBV7-9 and TRBJ2-7; TRBD1 matches at 7 bases. The CDR3 totals 13 residues. CDR1 SEHNR and CDR2 FQNEAQ come from the germline V gene (reference sequence). The V gene end was trimmed by 1 base and the J gene end by 7 bases; junction bases not matched to a gene: 4. CDR3 residues: CASSLEGTVEQYF. CDR3 nucleotide sequence: TGTGCCAGCAGCTTAGAGGGGACAGTAGAGCAGTACTTC. Full variable domain (missing parts from reference TRBV7-9 and TRBJ2-7): DTGVSQNPRHKITKRGQNVTFRCDPISEHNRLYWYRQTLGQGPEFLTYFQNEAQLEKSRLLSDRFSAERPKGSFSTLEIQRTEQGDSAMYLCASSLEGTVEQYFGPGTRLTVT.

J is TRBJ1-1 and V is TRBV30; 7 nucleotides agree with TRBD1. The CDR3 consists of 15 residues. V was pared by 2 bases and J by 2 bases, with 8 bases of the junction left unmatched. Germline V gives CDR1 GTSNPN, CDR2 SVGIG (reference sequence). The DNA for the CDR3 is TGTGCCTGGAGTCCGACAGGGTACCTCAACACTGAAGCTTTCTTT. This gives the protein CAWSPTGYLNTEAFF.

The V call is TRBV6-6, the J call TRBJ2-1; D uncertain. The length of the CDR3 is 13 residues. The V end was cut by 4 bases, the J end by 12 bases, with 16 bases between. Germline CDR1 and CDR2: MNHNY and SVGAGI (reference sequence). The CDR3 region is CASSSPQDVVQFF. The CDR3 DNA follows: TGTGCCAGCAGTTCCCCTCAGGATGTGGTGCAGTTCTTC.

J is TRBJ2-3 and V is TRBV11-2; 8 nucleotides agree with TRBD2. Looked up from germline, CDR1 is SGHAT and CDR2 is FQNNGV. V lost 2 bases to trimming and J lost 4 bases; unmatched junction nucleotides: 5. The CDR3 is 15 residues long. Written as DNA, the CDR3 is TGTGCCAGCAGCTTAATCGGGGGGGCCCCAGATACGCAGTATTTT. Residues: CASSLIGGAPDTQYF.

This rearrangement joins TRBV7-3 to TRBJ2-1; 8 bases are a match to TRBD2. CDR3 size: 13 residues. Germline CDR1 and CDR2: SGHTA and FQGTGA. V shed 8 bases, J shed 9 bases, and the junction held 9 bases outside the gene matches. Written as DNA, the CDR3 is TGTGCCAGCGCCGGGACTAGTGGGCTTGAGCAGTTCTTC. Amino acid sequence: CASAGTSGLEQFF. The entire variable domain, with the rest obtained from reference TRBV7-3 and TRBJ2-1, is as follows: GAGVSQTPSNKVTEKGKYVELRCDPISGHTALYWYRQSLGQGPEFLIYFQGTGAADDSGLPNDRFFAVRPEGSVSTLKIQRTERGDSAVYLCASAGTSGLEQFFGPGTRLTVL.

Details on this clone: One end of the junction varies from germline; a read error may be responsible. The J gene is TRBJ1-4, the V gene TRBV7-2; D ambiguous. This CDR3 region has 13 residues. Germline V gives CDR1 SGHTA, CDR2 FQGNSA. The CDR3 nucleotides are TGTGCCAGCAGCTTAGCCCTAAATGGAAAACTGTTTTTT. It is translated as CASSLALNGKLFF.

The V call is TRBV4-1, the J call TRBJ1-5, with D perhaps TRBD1 (6 bases). The germline CDR1 and CDR2 sequences are MGHRA and YSYEKL. V lost 1 base to trimming and J lost 1 base, with 8 bases between them. This CDR3 contains 15 residues. The CDR3 coding sequence is TGCGCCAGCAGCCAAGTGGGACAAAGCAATCAGCCCCAGCATTTT. It encodes CASSQVGQSNQPQHF.

The gene calls are TRBV4-1 and TRBJ1-6; possible D gene TRBD1, 5 bases. Per the germline V gene, CDR1 is MGHRA and CDR2 is YSYEKL. This CDR3 has 17 amino acids. Trimming removed 1 base at V and 4 bases at J, with 14 bases between. The CDR3 sequence: CASSQVWADRYNSPLHF. CDR3 sequence (DNA): TGCGCCAGCAGCCAAGTTTGGGCCGACAGATATAATTCACCCCTCCACTTT.

The chain combines TRBV19 with TRBJ2-7; 7 nucleotides line up with TRBD1. CDR3 length: 14 amino acids. Germline CDR1 is LNHDA and CDR2 is SQIVND (reference sequence). The ends lost 4 bases at V and 5 bases at J; junction bases unmatched: 8. CDR3: CASSKTGYQNEQYF. The DNA of the CDR3 is TGTGCCAGTAGTAAGACAGGGTATCAGAACGAGCAGTACTTC.